Listed below are T cell receptor beta chains from one sample, sequenced in a study of OX40 agonist ivuxolimab in advanced cancers. The method was immunoSEQ multiplex PCR; TCRdb's version includes in-frame clones alone and lacks a portion of them. The repertoire consists of about 68,000 clones, with roughly 84% occurring once and the leading ten covering over 1.1%. The sample was CD4+ or CD8+ T cells sorted from blood, taken in a trial of the OX40 agonist ivuxolimab. The receptors here all came from an adult with an advanced solid tumor such as melanoma, head and neck, liver or kidney cancer. CDR3s include the opening cysteine and the closing phenylalanine or tryptophan. A D gene is named only where the DNA matches it firmly. Clone size appears in some rows only: once, few, many, or a class for an expanded clone.

clone size: -; J gene: TRBJ1-2; V gene: TRBV7-8; D gene: TRBD1; CDR3 protein: CASSPSDREGYYGYTF; CDR3 DNA: TGTGCCAGCAGCCCTTCGGACAGGGAAGGTTACTATGGCTACACCTTC
clone size: -; J gene: TRBJ2-2; V gene: TRBV6-5; D gene: -; CDR3 protein: CASSYSRVGTGELFF; CDR3 DNA: TGTGCCAGCAGTTACTCCAGAGTAGGGACCGGGGAGCTGTTTTTT
clone size: -; J gene: TRBJ1-1; V gene: TRBV4-1; D gene: TRBD1; CDR3 protein: CASSQEGTGWTEAFF; CDR3 DNA: TGCGCCAGCAGCCAGGAAGGGACAGGGTGGACTGAAGCTTTCTTT
clone size: once; J gene: TRBJ1-3; V gene: TRBV19; D gene: -; CDR3 protein: CASSTGSTGNTIYF; CDR3 DNA: TGTGCCAGTAGTACAGGGTCAACTGGAAACACCATATATTTT
clone size: -; J gene: TRBJ2-1; V gene: TRBV6-6; D gene: -; CDR3 protein: CASSLTGSGNEQFF; CDR3 DNA: TGTGCCAGCAGTTTAACAGGGTCGGGGAATGAGCAGTTCTTC
clone size: once; J gene: TRBJ2-3; V gene: TRBV7-7; D gene: TRBD1; CDR3 protein: CASSLTGGTDTQYF; CDR3 DNA: TGTGCCAGCAGCTTAACAGGGGGCACAGATACGCAGTATTTT
clone size: -; J gene: TRBJ2-5; V gene: TRBV7-8; D gene: TRBD2; CDR3 protein: CASSFRRLAGGRETQYF; CDR3 DNA: TGTGCCAGCAGCTTTCGCAGACTAGCGGGGGGGCGGGAGACCCAGTACTTC
clone size: -; J gene: TRBJ1-6; V gene: TRBV6-6; D gene: -; CDR3 protein: CASSYPQSPLHF; CDR3 DNA: TGTGCCAGCAGTTACCCCCAATCACCCCTCCACTTT
clone size: -; J gene: TRBJ1-5; V gene: TRBV19; D gene: TRBD1; CDR3 protein: CASSTYRGEQPQHF; CDR3 DNA: TGTGCCAGTAGTACTTACAGGGGGGAACAGCCCCAGCATTTT
clone size: -; J gene: TRBJ2-7; V gene: TRBV25-1; D gene: TRBD1; CDR3 protein: CASQSAGQVYEQYF; CDR3 DNA: TGTGCCAGCCAAAGCGCGGGACAGGTATACGAGCAGTACTTC
clone size: -; J gene: TRBJ2-3; V gene: TRBV5-6; D gene: TRBD1; CDR3 protein: CASTRQGESVDTQYF; CDR3 DNA: TGTGCCAGCACCCGACAGGGGGAGTCCGTAGATACGCAGTATTTT
clone size: -; J gene: TRBJ2-1; V gene: TRBV19; D gene: TRBD2; CDR3 protein: CASSIQSTSANNEQFF; CDR3 DNA: TGTGCCAGTAGCATACAATCCACTAGCGCCAACAATGAGCAGTTCTTC
clone size: -; J gene: TRBJ1-2; V gene: TRBV7-9; D gene: TRBD1; CDR3 protein: CASSLDRGLYGYTF; CDR3 DNA: TGTGCCAGCAGCCTAGACAGGGGGCTGTATGGCTACACCTTC
clone size: few; J gene: TRBJ1-5; V gene: TRBV30; D gene: -; CDR3 protein: CACEREGQPQHF; CDR3 DNA: TGTGCCTGTGAGAGGGAGGGACAGCCCCAGCATTTT
clone size: -; J gene: TRBJ1-1; V gene: TRBV5-6; D gene: TRBD1; CDR3 protein: CASSLARGQRKTEAFF; CDR3 DNA: TGTGCCAGCAGCTTGGCCAGGGGGCAAAGGAAGACTGAAGCTTTCTTT
clone size: -; J gene: TRBJ2-7; V gene: TRBV5-4; D gene: -; CDR3 protein: CASSAQGLGPYEQYF; CDR3 DNA: TGTGCCAGCAGCGCACAGGGTTTGGGGCCCTACGAGCAGTACTTC
clone size: -; J gene: TRBJ1-1; V gene: TRBV7-9; D gene: -; CDR3 protein: CASSFQAGTNEAFF; CDR3 DNA: TGTGCCAGCAGCTTTCAGGCAGGCACGAATGAAGCTTTCTTT
clone size: few; J gene: TRBJ2-1; V gene: TRBV6-1; D gene: TRBD1; CDR3 protein: CASSETGAGNEQFF; CDR3 DNA: TGTGCCAGCAGTGAGACAGGGGCGGGGAATGAGCAGTTCTTC
clone size: -; J gene: TRBJ2-1; V gene: TRBV2; D gene: TRBD2; CDR3 protein: CASKSGLAGAEQFF; CDR3 DNA: TGTGCCAGCAAGTCGGGACTAGCGGGGGCCGAGCAGTTCTTC
clone size: -; J gene: TRBJ1-2; V gene: TRBV28; D gene: TRBD1; CDR3 protein: CASSTTLPGTAYF; CDR3 DNA: TGTGCCAGCAGTACTACTCTCCCCGGGACAGCTTACTTC
clone size: -; J gene: TRBJ2-5; V gene: TRBV5-4; D gene: TRBD2; CDR3 protein: CASSFQRGAQETQYF; CDR3 DNA: TGTGCCAGCAGCTTCCAGCGGGGGGCCCAAGAGACCCAGTACTTC
clone size: -; J gene: TRBJ2-4; V gene: TRBV19; D gene: -; CDR3 protein: CASSPAWADQLAKNIQYF; CDR3 DNA: TGTGCCAGTAGTCCAGCGTGGGCGGATCAACTAGCCAAAAACATTCAGTACTTC
clone size: -; J gene: TRBJ2-5; V gene: TRBV7-9; D gene: -; CDR3 protein: CASSLWGSETQYF; CDR3 DNA: TGTGCCAGCAGCTTATGGGGCAGCGAGACCCAGTACTTC
clone size: -; J gene: TRBJ2-1; V gene: TRBV6-5; D gene: TRBD2; CDR3 protein: CASRPPSGGWNEQFF; CDR3 DNA: TGTGCCAGCAGGCCCCCTAGCGGGGGTTGGAATGAGCAGTTCTTC
clone size: -; J gene: TRBJ2-7; V gene: TRBV6-5; D gene: -; CDR3 protein: CASTTTGLRSYEQYF; CDR3 DNA: TGTGCCAGCACCACTACAGGCCTCCGGTCCTACGAGCAGTACTTC
clone size: -; J gene: TRBJ1-2; V gene: TRBV4-1; D gene: -; CDR3 protein: CASSQGVRLRTTYGYTF; CDR3 DNA: TGCGCCAGCAGCCAAGGCGTCAGGCTGCGAACCACCTATGGCTACACCTTC
clone size: -; J gene: TRBJ2-7; V gene: TRBV6-5; D gene: -; CDR3 protein: CASRSAGGGSYEQYF; CDR3 DNA: TGTGCCAGCAGATCCGCCGGGGGCGGATCCTACGAGCAGTACTTC
clone size: -; J gene: TRBJ1-5; V gene: TRBV30; D gene: -; CDR3 protein: CAWSGGRIYSNQPQHF; CDR3 DNA: TGTGCCTGGTCTGGGGGCAGAATTTATAGCAATCAGCCCCAGCATTTT
clone size: few; J gene: TRBJ1-6; V gene: TRBV6-5; D gene: TRBD1; CDR3 protein: CASSYTGQGDSPLHF; CDR3 DNA: TGTGCCAGCAGTTATACCGGCCAGGGGGACTCACCCCTCCACTTT
clone size: -; J gene: TRBJ2-7; V gene: TRBV7-7; D gene: TRBD1; CDR3 protein: CASSLDRGSSEQYF; CDR3 DNA: TGTGCCAGCAGCTTAGACAGGGGGTCATCCGAGCAGTACTTC
clone size: -; J gene: TRBJ2-2; V gene: TRBV2; D gene: TRBD1; CDR3 protein: CASSRTGLGPGELFF; CDR3 DNA: TGTGCCAGCAGCAGGACAGGGCTCGGACCCGGGGAGCTGTTTTTT
clone size: -; J gene: TRBJ1-5; V gene: TRBV7-8; D gene: TRBD1; CDR3 protein: CASRPDRLPYQPQHF; CDR3 DNA: TGTGCCAGCAGACCGGACAGGTTACCGTATCAGCCCCAGCATTTT
clone size: -; J gene: TRBJ1-4; V gene: TRBV21-1; D gene: -; CDR3 protein: CASSKEGRDRDFWGEKLFF; CDR3 DNA: TGTGCCAGCAGCAAAGAGGGGAGGGACAGGGATTTTTGGGGTGAAAAACTGTTTTTT
clone size: once; J gene: TRBJ1-2; V gene: TRBV5-4; D gene: -; CDR3 protein: CASSLGAIQGVYGYTF; CDR3 DNA: TGTGCCAGCAGCCTTGGGGCCATACAGGGAGTCTATGGCTACACCTTC
clone size: -; J gene: TRBJ1-2; V gene: TRBV15; D gene: -; CDR3 protein: CATTKDSLSYTF; CDR3 DNA: TGTGCCACCACCAAGGACAGCCTGAGCTACACCTTC
clone size: -; J gene: TRBJ1-3; V gene: TRBV6-1; D gene: -; CDR3 protein: CASTSSGNTIYF; CDR3 DNA: TGTGCCAGCACGAGCTCTGGAAACACCATATATTTT
clone size: -; J gene: TRBJ2-2; V gene: TRBV4-2; D gene: -; CDR3 protein: CASSQPNTGELFF; CDR3 DNA: TGTGCCAGCAGCCAACCAAACACCGGGGAGCTGTTTTTT
clone size: -; J gene: TRBJ1-2; V gene: TRBV5-1; D gene: TRBD1; CDR3 protein: CASSTRRQGVNYGYTF; CDR3 DNA: TGCGCCAGCAGCACGCGCCGACAGGGGGTCAACTATGGCTACACCTTC
clone size: -; J gene: TRBJ2-6; V gene: TRBV9; D gene: TRBD2; CDR3 protein: CASSAQRLAGSSGANVLTF; CDR3 DNA: TGTGCCAGCAGCGCACAAAGACTAGCGGGGAGCTCTGGGGCCAACGTCCTGACTTTC
clone size: -; J gene: TRBJ1-6; V gene: TRBV2; D gene: -; CDR3 protein: CASSEDSGSYNSPLHF; CDR3 DNA: TGTGCCAGCAGTGAAGACTCAGGATCCTATAATTCACCCCTCCACTTT
clone size: -; J gene: TRBJ2-3; V gene: TRBV7-2; D gene: -; CDR3 protein: CASSVSRGNGADTQYF; CDR3 DNA: TGTGCCAGCAGCGTAAGTAGAGGAAATGGAGCAGATACGCAGTATTTT
clone size: once; J gene: TRBJ2-3; V gene: TRBV5-1; D gene: TRBD2; CDR3 protein: CASSQRGLAGGRDTQYF; CDR3 DNA: TGCGCCAGCAGCCAGCGTGGACTAGCGGGGGGCCGAGATACGCAGTATTTT
clone size: -; J gene: TRBJ1-4; V gene: TRBV6-5; D gene: -; CDR3 protein: CASRNSGRKNEKLFF; CDR3 DNA: TGTGCCAGCAGGAACTCCGGGAGAAAGAATGAAAAACTGTTTTTT
clone size: -; J gene: TRBJ1-4; V gene: TRBV7-8; D gene: -; CDR3 protein: CASSLSHATNEKLFF; CDR3 DNA: TGTGCCAGCAGCCTTTCACACGCAACTAATGAAAAACTGTTTTTT
clone size: once; J gene: TRBJ1-2; V gene: TRBV28; D gene: -; CDR3 protein: CASSPPGGGGYTF; CDR3 DNA: TGTGCCAGCAGTCCGCCGGGGGGAGGCGGCTACACCTTC
clone size: -; J gene: TRBJ2-7; V gene: TRBV7-2; D gene: TRBD1; CDR3 protein: CASSLSWGGQGLYEQYF; CDR3 DNA: TGTGCCAGCAGCCTGTCTTGGGGGGGACAGGGGTTATACGAGCAGTACTTC
clone size: -; J gene: TRBJ2-3; V gene: TRBV5-1; D gene: -; CDR3 protein: CASREGTDTQYF; CDR3 DNA: TGCGCCAGCAGGGAGGGCACAGATACGCAGTATTTT